This T cell receptor (beta chain) was identified during a study of type 1 regulatory T cells. Study at large: This in vitro CD4 product, T-allo10, is enriched for Tr1 cells and alloantigen-specific. Overall study results and limits: Compared with non-type 1 regulatory T cells, type 1 regulatory T cells showed a more restricted TCR repertoire.

This clonotype was seen many times. Its specificity is unknown. One entry per CDR3 protein results from TCRdb running MiXCR on the reads. The sample shows roughly 46,000 distinct CDR3 sequences, 12% of them seen only once. The origin of this receptor is a human donor in good health. What was sequenced was cultured non-Tr1 T cells, either the whole culture or a sorted T cell fraction (not recorded which).

CDR3 in DNA: TGTGCCAGCATTGGGGACAGCAACAACTATGGCTACACCTTC. Amino acids: CASIGDSNNYGYTF. This chain joins TRBV6-1 and TRBJ1-2; 7 positions match TRBD1. The CDR3 is 14 residues long. V trimming: 7 bases; J trimming: 2 bases; junction bases outside the gene matches: 7. Germline CDR1 reads MNHNS; CDR2 reads SASEGT.